What follows are 20 T cell receptor beta chains derived from one specimen sequenced in a study of intratumoral heterogeneity in liver cancer. The assay was immunoSEQ multiplex PCR, and TCRdb's table has in-frame clones only and misses some. The data hold around 5,400 clones, with 68% observed a single time. The material was tumor-adjacent normal tissue, obtained before any cancer treatment. These receptors were collected from a man aged 70-80 years with hepatocellular carcinoma.

The sample holds a few counts of this clone. Germline and junction disagree at one end, which may indicate a read error. CDR3 nucleotides: TGTGCCAGCAGTTTATCGGGCCAGGGGGCGCACCGGGGAGCTGTTTTT. This translates into CASSLSGQGAHRGAVF. The chain has TRBV27 and TRBJ2-2; 8 nucleotides agree with TRBD1. The CDR3 extends over 16 amino acids. Germline loops: CDR1 MNHEY, CDR2 SMNVEV (reference sequence).

This chain's CDR3 is CASSVGTGNTEAFF. CDR3 coding DNA: TGTGCCAGCAGCGTAGGGACAGGGAACACTGAAGCTTTCTTT. The chain recombines TRBV9 with TRBJ1-1; TRBD1 matches 7 bases. Unmatched junction bases numbered 0, after V lost 0 bases and J lost 1 base. This CDR3 is built from 14 residues. Germline-derived CDR1 and CDR2 are SGDLS and YYNGEE. The variable domain in full, completed from reference TRBV9 and TRBJ1-1, reads DSGVTQTPKHLITATGQRVTLRCSPRSGDLSVYWYQQSLDQGLQFLIQYYNGEERAKGNILERFSAQQFPDLHSELNLSSLELGDSALYFCASSVGTGNTEAFFGQGTRLTVV.

The rearrangement uses TRBV9 and TRBJ2-1; 11 bases align to TRBD2. The CDR3 is 16 amino acids. The germline V gene has CDR1 SGDLS and CDR2 YYNGEE. The trim removed 2 bases at V and 3 bases at J, leaving 4 bases unmatched. CDR3 in amino acids: CASSVPTSGGYNEQFF. The DNA for the CDR3 is TGTGCCAGCAGCGTTCCAACTAGCGGGGGCTACAATGAGCAGTTCTTC.

The chain links TRBV28 to TRBJ1-2; no clear D gene. The CDR3 length is 11 residues. V was pared by 6 bases and J by 1 base, with 3 bases between. Germline values: CDR1 MDHEN, CDR2 SYDVKM. CDR3 region: CASRGNYGYTF. CDR3 nucleotide sequence: TGTGCCAGCAGGGGTAACTATGGCTACACCTTC.

The rearrangement links TRBV7-9 to TRBJ2-1, with 8 bases aligning to TRBD1. The CDR3 spans 18 residues. The trim removed 3 bases at V and 0 bases at J, leaving 10 bases unmatched. Germline V lookup: CDR1 SEHNR, CDR2 FQNEAQ (reference sequence). CDR3 bases: TGTGCCAGCAGCTTCACCCCGGGACAGGCGAGCTCCTACAATGAGCAGTTCTTC. The encoded protein is CASSFTPGQASSYNEQFF.

This chain joins TRBV11-3 and TRBJ2-3, with 8 bases matching TRBD2. The V gene end was trimmed by 8 bases and the J gene end by 0 bases; junction bases not matched to a gene: 4. The CDR3 runs 14 residues. Germline loops: CDR1 SGHNT, CDR2 YENEEA. DNA of the CDR3: TGTGCCAGCCGTACTAGCGGAAGCACAGATACGCAGTATTTT. It yields the protein CASRTSGSTDTQYF.

This clone turned up a few times. The chain couples TRBV4-2 to TRBJ1-5, with 9 nucleotides matching TRBD1. Germline lookup yields CDR1 LGHNA and CDR2 YNFKEQ. V dropped 0 bases and J dropped 7; count of bases not matched to a gene: 7. The CDR3 covers 16 residues. The CDR3 loop is CASSQEGGTGWQPQHF. The DNA of the CDR3 is TGTGCCAGCAGCCAAGAGGGTGGGACAGGGTGGCAGCCCCAGCATTTT.

This rearrangement joins TRBV9 to TRBJ2-3; 9 nucleotides line up with TRBD2. The J segment lost 5 bases and the V segment lost 3 bases, leaving 1 base of the junction unmatched. Germline V gene data show CDR1 as SGDLS and CDR2 as YYNGEE. The CDR3 sequence is 13 residues long. The DNA of the CDR3 is TGTGCCAGCAGCGGCGGGGGGGGAGATACGCAGTATTTT. Translated: CASSGGGGDTQYF.

The chain carries TRBV10-3 and TRBJ2-5, with TRBD2 identical over 9 bases. There are 14 residues in the CDR3. The germline gives CDR1 ENHRY, CDR2 SYGVKD. Germline trimming cut 6 bases from V and 4 bases from J; bases unmatched to any gene: 6. The CDR3 loop is CAIRPGLAVETQYF. The CDR3 region has the DNA TGTGCCATCAGACCGGGACTAGCTGTAGAGACCCAGTACTTC.

This clone has more than one count but fewer than ten. DNA for the CDR3: TGTGCCAGCAGTGAGGGTCAGTACACAGATACGCAGTATTTT. Its translation: CASSEGQYTDTQYF. The chain combines TRBV2 with TRBJ2-3, with D uncertain. V gave up 3 bases and J gave up 2 bases, with 9 bases separating them. The CDR3 runs 14 residues. Germline assignment: CDR1 SNHLY and CDR2 FYNNEI.

The rearrangement uses TRBV7-9 and TRBJ1-4; D is ambiguous. Germline CDR1 and CDR2: SEHNR and FQNEAQ (reference sequence). The ends were cut back, 5 bases at V and 3 bases at J, with 10 bases in the middle. This CDR3 comprises 14 residues. The CDR3 coding sequence is TGTGCCAGCAGCGCGTTTTCGTCTAATGAAAAACTGTTTTTT. It yields the protein CASSAFSSNEKLFF.

This chain connects TRBV18 to TRBJ2-1, with a weak D call TRBD2 (5 bases). The CDR3 has 12 residues. Germline lookup yields CDR1 KGHSH and CDR2 LQKENI. The ends were cut back, 6 bases at V and 7 bases at J, with 10 bases in the middle. CDR3 sequence: CASSGLGNEQFF. The CDR3 coding sequence is TGTGCCAGCTCTGGACTCGGAAATGAGCAGTTCTTC.

In this sample, this clone turned up a few times. The rearrangement joins TRBV5-6 to TRBJ2-4, with TRBD1 matching over 7 bases. Germline V gene data show CDR1 as SGHDT and CDR2 as YYEEEE. The trim removed 6 bases at V and 4 bases at J, leaving 10 bases unmatched. The CDR3 covers 15 residues. The CDR3 DNA is TGTGCCAGCATCCACTCAGGGGGAACGAAAAACATTCAGTACTTC. It translates to CASIHSGGTKNIQYF.

This chain links TRBV30 with TRBJ2-1; D not resolved. Germline CDR1 is GTSNPN and CDR2 is SVGIG (reference sequence). The V end lost 5 bases, the J end lost 3 bases, and 8 bases lay between the germline ends. The CDR3 is 12 residues long. The CDR3 loop reads CAWGELYNEQFF. The CDR3 region has the DNA TGTGCCTGGGGGGAACTCTACAATGAGCAGTTCTTC.

The V gene is TRBV5-1, the J gene TRBJ1-1; 7 positions agree with TRBD1. V lost 3 bases, J lost 6 bases, and 11 bases stayed unmatched. Germline V gene lookup returns CDR1 SGHRS and CDR2 YFSETQ. The CDR3 sequence is 15 residues long. CDR3 amino acids: CASSSTGVLDAEAFF. CDR3 in DNA: TGCGCCAGCAGCTCCACAGGGGTGTTGGATGCTGAAGCTTTCTTT.

The chain combines TRBV6-2 or TRBV6-3 with TRBJ1-2; D is unresolved. Germline assignment: CDR1 MNHEY and CDR2 SVGEGT. Trimming pared 4 bases from V and 4 bases from J, leaving 7 bases between. The length of the CDR3 is 12 residues. CDR3 sequence: CASSSEFYGYTF. The DNA of the CDR3 is TGTGCCAGCAGTTCTGAATTCTATGGCTACACCTTC.

The chain employs TRBV5-1 and TRBJ2-6; 8 nucleotides match TRBD1. Germline loops: CDR1 SGHRS, CDR2 YFSETQ. V lost 4 bases, J lost 0 bases, and 12 bases stayed unmatched. The CDR3 is 19 amino acids. CDR3 nucleotides: TGCGCCAGCAGCGGGGGGCCGACAGGGGAGAGCTCTGGGGCCAACGTCCTGACTTTC. This translates into CASSGGPTGESSGANVLTF.

This clone is hyperexpanded (1% or more) by share. The chain carries TRBV5-1 and TRBJ2-2, with TRBD1 as a possible D gene (5 bases). In germline, CDR1 is SGHRS, CDR2 YFSETQ. The CDR3 has 14 amino acids. Trimming took off 3 bases at V and 0 bases at J, with 6 bases between the two ends. CDR3 loop: CASSWTPNTGELFF. The CDR3 region has the DNA TGCGCCAGCAGCTGGACACCGAACACCGGGGAGCTGTTTTTT.

The table lists this clone with a few counts. Written as DNA, the CDR3 is TGTGCCAGCAGTGGGTACAGGGGTGGCAATCAGCCCCAGCATTTT. Translated: CASSGYRGGNQPQHF. The rearrangement links TRBV27 to TRBJ1-5; 7 nucleotides agree with TRBD1. The CDR3 covers 15 residues. The V segment lost 5 bases and the J segment 2 bases; nucleotides outside the gene matches: 6. Germline CDR1 is MNHEY and CDR2 is SMNVEV (reference sequence).

This clone was recorded only once. This chain connects TRBV5-1 to TRBJ2-3; 12 bases are shared with TRBD1. Germline assignment: CDR1 SGHRS and CDR2 YFSETQ. The CDR3 loop spans 17 amino acids. The junction had 6 bases not matched to a gene; V was cut back by 0 bases and J by 4 bases. The CDR3 coding sequence is TGCGCCAGCAGCTTGGCCGTCGGGACAGGGGGCCCAGATACGCAGTATTTT. Its protein product is CASSLAVGTGGPDTQYF.